A selection of T cell receptor beta chains follows, all from one sample in a study of T cell responses to AZD1222 COVID-19 vaccine. Sequencing used immunoSEQ multiplex PCR; TCRdb keeps in-frame clones, though not all of them. The sample lists 120,000 to 150,000 clones, around four fifths occurring once. Sequenced material: peripheral blood, taken on day 0 of MenACWY control vaccination. The receptors come from an adult in good health. Both conserved end residues are part of each CDR3. D genes are given only for firm matches. The listing skips clone size in some rows; elsewhere it reads once, few, many or a size class.

v_call	j_call	d_call	clone_size	cdr3_nt	cdr3_aa
TRBV21-1	TRBJ1-5	-	-	TGTGCCAGCAGACAATCCCCCAATCAGCCCCAGCATTTT	CASRQSPNQPQHF
TRBV5-1	TRBJ1-4	-	once	TGCGCCAGCAGCTTGGAACATGGTGAAAAACTGTTTTTT	CASSLEHGEKLFF
TRBV7-3	TRBJ2-3	-	-	TGTGCCAGCTCACCTCGGGCCGTACCTTTCACAGATACGCAGTATTTT	CASSPRAVPFTDTQYF
TRBV6-5	TRBJ1-1	-	few	TGTGCCAGCAGCCCAGCGAGGGTAACTGAAGCTTTCTTT	CASSPARVTEAFF
TRBV3-1/TRBV3-2	TRBJ1-3	-	-	TGTGCCAGCAGCCTCGGGACTGTTGGAAACACCATATATTTT	CASSLGTVGNTIYF
TRBV7-9	TRBJ1-2	-	few	TGTGCCAGCAGCTCAGGGGTTTCTGGCTACACCTTC	CASSSGVSGYTF
TRBV5-1	TRBJ1-1	TRBD1	-	TGCGCCAGCAGCCAACCGGGACAGCTGAACACTGAAGCTTTCTTT	CASSQPGQLNTEAFF
TRBV29-1	TRBJ2-5	TRBD1	-	TGCAGCGTTGAAAGGGGACAGGGGGCCCGTGAGACCCAGTACTTC	CSVERGQGARETQYF
TRBV5-4	TRBJ1-2	-	-	TGTGCCAGCAGCCGGAACGCAGGGACACAGACTAACTATGGCTACACCTTC	CASSRNAGTQTNYGYTF
TRBV30	TRBJ2-5	-	once	TGTGCCTGGAAAGGGGCCATGACCCAGTACTTC	CAWKGAMTQYF
TRBV19	TRBJ2-1	-	-	TGTGCCAGTAGTATCCCCCCAAATACGTACAATGAGCAGTTCTTC	CASSIPPNTYNEQFF
TRBV5-4	TRBJ2-3	-	-	TGTGCCAGCAGCCCCGATTTGAGGACGCAGTATTTT	CASSPDLRTQYF
TRBV28	TRBJ1-2	-	-	TGTGCCAGCAGTTTATCTGTGGGACATATCTATGGCTACACCTTC	CASSLSVGHIYGYTF
TRBV6-5	TRBJ1-6	-	-	TGTGCCAGCAGTTACTCGGGGCAGGGGCGCTCACCCCTCCACTTT	CASSYSGQGRSPLHF
TRBV7-2	TRBJ2-7	TRBD1	-	TGTGCCAGCAGCCTTAACAGGGGCCACGAGCAGTACTTC	CASSLNRGHEQYF
TRBV19	TRBJ2-1	TRBD2	-	TGTGCCAGTAGTATAGGCGGGGGGGCCGCTGAGCAGTTCTTC	CASSIGGGAAEQFF
TRBV5-6	TRBJ1-1	TRBD1	few	TGTGCCAGCAACTCACAGGGGTCCGGTGAAGCTTTCTTT	CASNSQGSGEAFF
TRBV7-9	TRBJ1-3	-	once	TGTGCCAGTCAGGGCTCTGGAAACACCATATATTTT	CASQGSGNTIYF
TRBV6-5	TRBJ1-1	-	-	TGTGCCAGCACCTCTCGCGCTGAAGCTTTCTTT	CASTSRAEAFF
TRBV7-9	TRBJ1-6	-	once	TGTGCCAGCAGCTTAGGGACGAGGGGGTCACCCCTCCACTTT	CASSLGTRGSPLHF
TRBV27	TRBJ1-1	TRBD1	-	TGTGCCAGCTGGACCGGGACAGGAATCGTTGCTTTCTTT	CASWTGTGIVAFF
TRBV27	TRBJ1-6	-	-	TGTGCCAGCAGTCGCGAGGGCGCTAATAATTCACCCCTCCACTTT	CASSREGANNSPLHF
TRBV5-1	TRBJ2-3	-	once	TGCGCCAGCAGCTTGGCTCAGGGCACAGATACGCAGTATTTT	CASSLAQGTDTQYF
TRBV27	TRBJ1-2	-	-	TGTGCCAGCCGGACAACTGGGCCAGGGGTTAACTATGGCTACACCTTC	CASRTTGPGVNYGYTF
TRBV27	TRBJ2-7	TRBD1	few	TGTGCCAGCAGTACAGGGGGCAGGATCTACGAGCAGTACTTC	CASSTGGRIYEQYF
TRBV3-1/TRBV3-2	TRBJ2-5	-	-	TGTGCCAGCAGCCAAGATGCGCTAGCGCAAGAGACCCAGTACTTC	CASSQDALAQETQYF
TRBV6-1	TRBJ2-7	-	-	TGTGCCAGCAGTGAAGCGCCGGTCTCCTACGAGCAGTACTTC	CASSEAPVSYEQYF
TRBV30	TRBJ2-1	TRBD2	-	TGTGCCTGGAGTGGCGGACTAGCGGGGGGGCCGAGGAATGAGCAGTTCTTC	CAWSGGLAGGPRNEQFF
TRBV10-3	TRBJ1-2	-	-	TGTGCCTCCTCAAGGCCCGGAGACTATGGCTACACCTTC	CASSRPGDYGYTF
TRBV5-1	TRBJ1-5	-	-	TGCGCCAGCAGCTTGGTAGGGGATGAGAGCAATCAGCCCCAGCATTTT	CASSLVGDESNQPQHF
TRBV4-1	TRBJ2-5	-	-	TGCGCCAGCAGCCAAGCGAACAGGGACCAAGAGACCCAGTACTTC	CASSQANRDQETQYF
TRBV27	TRBJ2-7	TRBD1	-	TGTGCCAGCAGTTTGGGAACGACAGGGTTCTACGAGCAGTACTTC	CASSLGTTGFYEQYF
TRBV15	TRBJ1-4	-	few	TGTGCCACCAGCAGAGAGCAGGGGAAAGAAAAACTGTTTTTT	CATSREQGKEKLFF
TRBV30	TRBJ1-6	-	-	TGTGCCTGGAGTGTTGGGCAGGGAAATTCACCCCTCCACTTT	CAWSVGQGNSPLHF
TRBV10-2	TRBJ2-3	-	few	TGCGCCAGCCAGGGCGCGGCAGATACGCAGTATTTT	CASQGAADTQYF
TRBV4-2	TRBJ2-2	TRBD2	once	TGTGCCAGCAGCGACGGGTGGGCGGGGGGCACCGGGGAGCTGTTTTTT	CASSDGWAGGTGELFF
TRBV11-2	TRBJ2-5	TRBD2	-	TGTGCCAGCAGCTTATCGGGGGGTCCCTACTTC	CASSLSGGPYF
TRBV18	TRBJ1-1	TRBD1	-	TGTGCCAGCTCACCTTATTACGACAGGGGCACTGAAGCTTTCTTT	CASSPYYDRGTEAFF
TRBV2	TRBJ2-1	TRBD2	-	TGTGCCAGCAGCCGGGAGGGGCTCTACAATGAGCAGTTCTTC	CASSREGLYNEQFF
TRBV28	TRBJ1-2	TRBD1	-	TGTGCCAGCAGGATTATGGGACAGGGAGATGGCTACACCTTC	CASRIMGQGDGYTF
TRBV19	TRBJ2-4	-	once	TGTGCCAGTAGTTCTCGGAAAGTAGCCAAAAACATTCAGTACTTC	CASSSRKVAKNIQYF
TRBV7-3	TRBJ1-6	-	-	TGTGCCAGCAGCTTAACGTTTGGGAATTCACCCCTCCACTTT	CASSLTFGNSPLHF
TRBV11-2	TRBJ1-2	TRBD1	-	TGTGCCAGCAGCCAGACGGACAGGGGCCCCTATGGCTACACCTTC	CASSQTDRGPYGYTF
TRBV11-3	TRBJ2-6	-	once	TGTGCCAGCAGCTTAGATGGAAGCTCTGGGGCCAACGTCCTGACTTTC	CASSLDGSSGANVLTF
TRBV28	TRBJ1-5	TRBD1	-	TGTGCCAGCTGGACAGGTAGCAATCAGCCCCAGCATTTT	CASWTGSNQPQHF
TRBV5-1	TRBJ2-2	-	-	TGCGCCAGCAGCTTGGAGGGCAGGGGAGACACCGGGGAGCTGTTTTTT	CASSLEGRGDTGELFF
TRBV29-1	TRBJ1-2	-	-	TGCAGCGTGGGGACTACACAGGGAGGTCGTGGCTACACCTTC	CSVGTTQGGRGYTF
TRBV21-1	TRBJ1-1	-	-	TGTGCCAGCAGCTTTCTCCGCGTACGGGGGGCCACTGAAGCTTTCTTT	CASSFLRVRGATEAFF
TRBV13	TRBJ2-7	-	-	TGTGCCAGCAGCCTGACCGGGGACTCCTACGAGCAGTACTTC	CASSLTGDSYEQYF
TRBV6-5	TRBJ1-6	-	-	TGTGCCAGCACCTACGAGTCGGGCGAAAATTCACCCCTCCACTTT	CASTYESGENSPLHF
TRBV6-4	TRBJ2-1	-	many	TGTGCCAGCAGTGAAGGGACTTCCTCTGAGGAGCAGTTCTTC	CASSEGTSSEEQFF
TRBV18	TRBJ1-6	-	-	TGTGCCAGCTCACCGGGGGGGTTCCGCTCAAGTTCACCCCTCCACTTT	CASSPGGFRSSSPLHF